Presented here are 27 T cell receptor beta chains from one specimen sequenced in a study of identical twins. MiXCR, applied by TCRdb to the 5' RACE reads, yields one record per CDR3 protein. The sample has just over 500,000 distinct CDR3 sequences, roughly a fifth seen once. These data also formed part of another study, on T cells expressing NK-cell markers.

Sequencing was done on a sample of CD4+ T cells sorted from blood. These receptors all stem from a woman between 18 and 29 years old in good health.

The V and J genes are TRBV20-1 and TRBJ2-5; tentatively, D is TRBD2 (6 bases). CDR3 length equals 14 residues. Trimming left V 5 bases short and J 7 bases short, with 20 bases between. Germline CDR1 reads DFQATT; CDR2 reads SNEGSKA (reference sequence). The DNA for the CDR3 is TGCAGTGCTTCGACACGGGAGTACCCCCCGACCCAGTACTTC. Translation: CSASTREYPPTQYF.

The genes are TRBV11-3 and TRBJ2-6; 9 bases line up with TRBD1. The CDR3 runs 16 residues. Trimming cost V 11 bases and J 4 bases; bases outside gene matches: 12. CDR1 SGHNT and CDR2 YENEEA come from the germline V gene. For the CDR3, the DNA is TGTGCCGCAATACAGGGGGCAGGATCCGGGGCCAACGTCCTGACTTTC. Residues: CAAIQGAGSGANVLTF. The variable domain in full, completed from reference TRBV11-3 and TRBJ2-6, reads EAGVVQSPRYKIIEKKQPVAFWCNPISGHNTLYWYLQNLGQGPELLIRYENEEAVDDSQLPKDRFSAERLKGVDSTLKIQPAELGDSAVYLCAAIQGAGSGANVLTFGAGSRLTVL.

This clonotype was seen only a few times. The chain employs TRBV2 and TRBJ2-1; maybe TRBD2 (7 bases). CDR1 and CDR2 (germline): SNHLY, FYNNEI. The CDR3 extends over 15 amino acids. V lost 7 bases to trimming and J lost 5 bases, with 18 bases between them. The CDR3 sequence: CASTWGGGVNNEQFF. In nucleotides, the CDR3 is TGTGCCAGCACTTGGGGAGGGGGGGTTAACAATGAGCAGTTCTTC.

The chain couples TRBV4-3 to TRBJ1-1; tentative D call: TRBD1 (5 bases). From germline, CDR1 is LGHNA and CDR2 YSLEER. Trimming shortened V by 3 bases and J by 2 bases, and 7 bases separated the two germline ends. The CDR3 sequence is 13 residues long. The CDR3 coding sequence is TGCGCCAGCAGCCATGGGGGTAACACTGAAGCTTTCTTT. Translated, it gives CASSHGGNTEAFF.

The CDR3 sequence is CSAGSEVAQFF. The CDR3 DNA reads as TGCAGTGCTGGATCGGAGGTAGCGCAGTTCTTC. The V gene is TRBV20-1, the J gene TRBJ2-1, with D possibly TRBD2 on 5 matching bases. The CDR3 runs to 11 residues. The V end lost 5 bases, the J end lost 12 bases, and 14 bases lay between the germline ends. The germline gives CDR1 DFQATT, CDR2 SNEGSKA (reference sequence).

V usage is TRBV9 and J usage is TRBJ1-2; perhaps TRBD1 as D (5 bases). Germline assignment: CDR1 SGDLS and CDR2 YYNGEE. The V end lost 6 bases, the J end lost 3 bases, and 15 bases lay between the germline ends. The CDR3 runs 14 residues. CDR3 coding DNA: TGTGCCAGCACCCCGGGGCGAGGGGACTATGGCTACACCTTC. Amino acids: CASTPGRGDYGYTF.

The chain recombines TRBV5-1 with TRBJ2-3; a weak D match, TRBD2 (5 bases). This CDR3 spans 14 amino acids. V was trimmed by 6 bases and J by 0 bases, leaving 11 bases between them. CDR1 is SGHRS and CDR2 is YFSETQ in the germline V gene. CDR3 sequence: CASNLAGSTDTQYF. CDR3 bases: TGCGCCAGCAACCTAGCCGGAAGCACAGATACGCAGTATTTT. The full variable domain, its missing parts supplied by reference TRBV5-1 and TRBJ2-3, is KAGVTQTPRYLIKTRGQQVTLSCSPISGHRSVSWYQQTPGQGLQFLFEYFSETQRNKGNFPGRFSGRQFSNSRSEMNVSTLELGDSALYLCASNLAGSTDTQYFGPGTRLTVL.

There are a few counts of this clonotype. This chain joins TRBV5-8 and TRBJ1-3; TRBD1 aligns across 7 bases. Germline loops: CDR1 SGHTS, CDR2 YDEGEE. This CDR3 is built from 16 residues. Losses at the gene ends were 4 bases for V and 2 bases for J; bases not matched to a gene: 9. The DNA for the CDR3 is TGTGCCAGCAGCAAGAACAGGGGAGCAGCTGGAAACACCATATATTTT. Protein product: CASSKNRGAAGNTIYF.

This chain joins TRBV6-2 or TRBV6-3 and TRBJ2-5, with 8 bases identical to TRBD2. In germline, CDR1 is MNHEY, CDR2 SVGEGT. The CDR3 runs to 15 residues. J lost 4 bases, V lost 10 bases, and 14 bases had no gene match. This chain's CDR3 is CATYHPGLVTETQYF. For the CDR3, the DNA is TGTGCCACATATCACCCGGGACTAGTGACAGAGACCCAGTACTTC.

The chain joins TRBV15 to TRBJ2-2, with D uncertain. The V gene's germline CDR1 is LNHNV and CDR2 YYDKDF (reference sequence). The V end lost 4 bases, the J end lost 7 bases, and 7 bases lay between the germline ends. This CDR3 spans 12 amino acids. CDR3 nucleotides: TGTGCCACCAGCAATAGAGGCGGGGAGCTGTTTTTT. This encodes CATSNRGGELFF.

The chain is built from TRBV3-1 and TRBJ1-1; D might be TRBD1 (5 bases). The germline gives CDR1 LGHDT, CDR2 YNNKEL (reference sequence). V was cut by 1 base and J by 6 bases, with 12 bases left in between. The CDR3 consists of 14 residues. This CDR3 is CASSQAQGRAEAFF. CDR3 DNA sequence: TGTGCCAGCAGCCAAGCCCAGGGCAGAGCTGAAGCTTTCTTT. Variable domain in full (rest from reference TRBV3-1 and TRBJ1-1): DTAVSQTPKYLVTQMGNDKSIKCEQNLGHDTMYWYKQDSKKFLKIMFSYNNKELIINETVPNRFSPKSPDKAHLNLHINSLELGDSAVYFCASSQAQGRAEAFFGQGTRLTVV.

The chain employs TRBV4-3 and TRBJ2-3; 11 bases are shared with TRBD2. The CDR3 sequence is 13 residues long. V trimming: 3 bases; J trimming: 13 bases; junction bases outside the gene matches: 6. The V gene's germline CDR1 is LGHNA and CDR2 YSLEER. In DNA, the CDR3 is TGCGCCAGCAGCCAGACCCCGGGACTAGCGGAGTATTTT. Residues: CASSQTPGLAEYF.

This chain links TRBV15 with TRBJ2-3; 11 bases align to TRBD2. CDR1 and CDR2 (germline): LNHNV, YYDKDF (reference sequence). V lost 1 base to trimming and J lost 3 bases; unmatched junction nucleotides: 0. The CDR3 sequence is 15 residues long. The CDR3 spells CATSRVAGGTDTQYF. The CDR3 bases are TGTGCCACCAGCAGAGTAGCGGGGGGGACAGATACGCAGTATTTT. The whole variable domain, filled in from reference TRBV15 and TRBJ2-3, reads DAMVIQNPRYQVTQFGKPVTLSCSQTLNHNVMYWYQQKSSQAPKLLFHYYDKDFNNEADTPDNFQSRRPNTSFCFLDIRSPGLGDTAMYLCATSRVAGGTDTQYFGPGTRLTVL.

There are a few counts of this clonotype. CDR3 sequence: CASSLTGLGEKLFF. The CDR3 region has the DNA TGTGCCAGCAGTTTAACAGGTTTGGGGGAAAAACTGTTTTTT. The gene calls are TRBV12-3 or TRBV12-4 and TRBJ1-4, with D maybe TRBD1 (5 bases). V lost 2 bases and J lost 8, with 12 bases in between. The CDR3 sequence is 14 residues long.

The rearrangement links TRBV24-1 to TRBJ2-5, with 8 bases matching TRBD2. Germline CDR1 and CDR2: KGHDR and SFDVKD. CDR3 length equals 15 residues. After removal of 4 bases from V and 4 bases from J, the junction contained 7 bases not matched to a gene. CDR3: CATSDGGAGSETQYF. The CDR3 DNA is TGTGCCACCAGTGACGGGGGGGCTGGATCAGAGACCCAGTACTTC.

V gene TRBV5-4 combines with J gene TRBJ2-1; TRBD2 is a possible D gene (6 bases). The V end was cut by 0 bases, the J end by 4 bases, with 20 bases between. CDR1 is SGHNT, CDR2 YYREEE, per germline (reference sequence). This CDR3 is 18 amino acids long. This chain's CDR3 is CASSLDGRYEDSYNEQFF. In nucleotides, the CDR3 is TGTGCCAGCAGCTTGGATGGGAGGTACGAAGACAGTTACAATGAGCAGTTCTTC. Supplemented by reference TRBV5-4 and TRBJ2-1, the full variable domain reads ETGVTQSPTHLIKTRGQQVTLRCSSQSGHNTVSWYQQALGQGPQFIFQYYREEENGRGNFPPRFSGLQFPNYSSELNVNALELDDSALYLCASSLDGRYEDSYNEQFFGPGTRLTVL.

The chain employs TRBV10-3 and TRBJ2-4; 8 nucleotides align to TRBD2. The CDR3 loop spans 11 amino acids. J lost 5 bases, V lost 10 bases, and 1 base had no gene match. Germline V gene lookup returns CDR1 ENHRY and CDR2 SYGVKD. CDR3 DNA: TGTGCCACCGGGGGGGAAAACATTCAGTACTTC. Translating gives CATGGENIQYF.

The chain combines TRBV12-3 or TRBV12-4 with TRBJ2-6; TRBD1 or TRBD2 may be the D gene (6 bases each). This CDR3 is 18 amino acids long. V shed 7 bases and J shed 0 bases, with 19 bases lying between them. The CDR3 loop is CASNTPGRGHSGANVLTF. The DNA for the CDR3 is TGTGCCAGCAACACTCCCGGACGGGGGCACTCTGGGGCCAACGTCCTGACTTTC.

Only a few counts were recorded for this clonotype. The CDR3 sequence: CASSLAPGRTGTQYF. The DNA for the CDR3 is TGTGCCAGCAGCTTAGCTCCTGGCAGAACAGGGACGCAGTATTTT. This sequence joins TRBV11-2 and TRBJ2-3; D might be TRBD1 (6 bases). Germline lookup yields CDR1 SGHAT and CDR2 FQNNGV. With 1 base removed from V and 9 bases from J, the gap between germline ends came to 17 bases. The CDR3 has 15 residues.

The chain links TRBV6-2 or TRBV6-3 to TRBJ1-6; D is undetermined. The CDR3 is made up of 15 amino acids. The V gene's germline CDR1 is MNHEY and CDR2 SVGEGT. V was cut by 0 bases and J by 5 bases, with 8 bases left in between. Here the CDR3 DNA reads TGTGCCAGCAGTTACTCGCGCGGCGATAATTCACCCCTCCACTTT. It codes for CASSYSRGDNSPLHF.

V and J are TRBV7-9 and TRBJ2-5; D may be TRBD2 (6 bases). V gave up 4 bases and J gave up 9 bases, with 9 bases separating them. The germline CDR1 and CDR2 sequences are SEHNR and FQNEAQ (reference sequence). The CDR3 contains 11 residues. The DNA for the CDR3 is TGTGCCAGCAGCTCGGGAGCCTCCCAGTACTTC. This encodes CASSSGASQYF.

The chain has TRBV20-1 and TRBJ1-1; 10 bases line up with TRBD1. The germline CDR1 and CDR2 sequences are DFQATT and SNEGSKA (reference sequence). With 6 bases clipped from V and 5 bases from J, the junction kept 6 bases outside the gene matches. The CDR3 has 13 amino acids. CDR3 nucleotides: TGCAGTGCCCATACGGACAGGGGGACTGAAGCTTTCTTT. Translating it yields CSAHTDRGTEAFF.

This clonotype was seen a handful of times. The rearrangement links TRBV7-8 to TRBJ2-5; TRBD2 aligns across 10 bases. CDR1 and CDR2 (germline): SGHVS, FQNEAQ. The CDR3 contains 15 residues. V was clipped by 5 bases and J by 4 bases; unmatched bases: 7. The CDR3 DNA follows: TGTGCCAGCAGCGCTAGCGGGAGACACCTAGAGACCCAGTACTTC. Protein: CASSASGRHLETQYF.

This clonotype was observed a handful of times. V gene TRBV9 combines with J gene TRBJ2-5; perhaps TRBD2 as D (5 bases). V was clipped by 4 bases and J by 7 bases, with 20 bases between them. The germline CDR1 and CDR2 sequences are SGDLS and YYNGEE. The CDR3 loop spans 15 amino acids. CDR3 nucleotides: TGTGCCAGCAGCCCCCGCCCCGGGCCAGGAGGGACCCAGTACTTC. Its translation is CASSPRPGPGGTQYF.

The gene calls are TRBV18 and TRBJ2-5; D call uncertain. The CDR3 has 15 amino acids. Germline CDR1 reads KGHSH; CDR2 reads LQKENI. V lost 0 bases and J 2 bases, leaving 10 bases between the germline ends. The chain's CDR3 is CASSPPGNWQETQYF. The CDR3, as DNA: TGTGCCAGCTCACCACCGGGAAACTGGCAAGAGACCCAGTACTTC.

The chain carries TRBV24-1 and TRBJ2-2, with 8 bases identical to TRBD2. CDR1 is KGHDR and CDR2 is SFDVKD in the germline V gene. V was clipped by 6 bases and J by 2 bases; unmatched bases: 7. The CDR3 is 16 residues long. CDR3 DNA sequence: TGTGCCACCAGTTCAGCGGGGGCGAGAAACACCGGGGAGCTGTTTTTT. It encodes CATSSAGARNTGELFF.

The chain joins TRBV7-9 to TRBJ1-6; D remains unclear. Trimming pared 2 bases from V and 8 bases from J, leaving 7 bases between. There are 13 residues in the CDR3. Per the germline V gene, CDR1 is SEHNR and CDR2 is FQNEAQ (reference sequence). For the CDR3, the DNA is TGTGCCAGCAGCTTATTTGTGGATTCACCCCTCCACTTT. Translating it yields CASSLFVDSPLHF.